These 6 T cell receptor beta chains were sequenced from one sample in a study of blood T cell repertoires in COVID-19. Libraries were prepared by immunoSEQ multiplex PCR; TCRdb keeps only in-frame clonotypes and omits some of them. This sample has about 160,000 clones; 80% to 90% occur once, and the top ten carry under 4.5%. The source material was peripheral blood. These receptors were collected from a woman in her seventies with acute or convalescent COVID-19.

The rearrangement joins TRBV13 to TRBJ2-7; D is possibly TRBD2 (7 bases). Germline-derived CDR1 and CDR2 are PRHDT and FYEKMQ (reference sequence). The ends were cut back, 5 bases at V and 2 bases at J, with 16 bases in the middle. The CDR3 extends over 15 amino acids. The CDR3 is CASSPLGGGAYEQYF. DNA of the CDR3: TGTGCCAGCAGCCCCCTGGGAGGGGGGGCCTACGAGCAGTACTTC.

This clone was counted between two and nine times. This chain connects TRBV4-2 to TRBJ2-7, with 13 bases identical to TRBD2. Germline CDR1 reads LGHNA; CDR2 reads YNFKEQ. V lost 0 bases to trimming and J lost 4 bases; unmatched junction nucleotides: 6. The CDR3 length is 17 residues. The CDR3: CASSQDTSGRGSYEQYF. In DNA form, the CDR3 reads TGTGCCAGCAGCCAAGATACTAGCGGGAGGGGTTCTTACGAGCAGTACTTC.

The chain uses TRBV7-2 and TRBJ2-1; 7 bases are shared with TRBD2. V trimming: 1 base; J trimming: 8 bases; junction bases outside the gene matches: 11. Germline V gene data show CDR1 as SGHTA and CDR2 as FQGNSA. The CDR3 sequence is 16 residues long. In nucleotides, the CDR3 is TGTGCCAGCAGCTTAGTTGCCAGCGGGAAGTTGTATGAGCAGTTCTTC. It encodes CASSLVASGKLYEQFF.

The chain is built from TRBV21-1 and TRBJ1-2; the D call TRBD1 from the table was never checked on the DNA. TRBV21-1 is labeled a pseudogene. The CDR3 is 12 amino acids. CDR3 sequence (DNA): TGTGCCAGCAGTACGGACAGGGGAAGCTACACCTTC. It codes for CASSTDRGSYTF.

CDR3 sequence reads: CASSGQGTEAFF. The CDR3 nucleotides are TGCGCCAGCAGTGGACAGGGGACTGAAGCTTTCTTT. The rearrangement links TRBV5-1 to TRBJ1-1, with 9 bases fitting TRBD1. V trimming: 5 bases; J trimming: 5 bases; junction bases outside the gene matches: 1. The CDR3 contains 12 residues. Germline loops: CDR1 SGHRS, CDR2 YFSETQ.

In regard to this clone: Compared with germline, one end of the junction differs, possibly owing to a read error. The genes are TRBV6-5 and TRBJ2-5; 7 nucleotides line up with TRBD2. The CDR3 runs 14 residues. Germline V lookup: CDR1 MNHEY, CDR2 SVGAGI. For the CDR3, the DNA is TGTGCCAGCATTTACCGGGACTATCAAGAGACCCAGTACTTC. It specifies CASIYRDYQETQYF.